A single sample gave rise to the 27 T cell receptor beta chains below, sequenced in a study of human thymus T cells. The assay was immunoSEQ multiplex PCR, and TCRdb's table has in-frame clones only and misses some. The sample consists of about 50,000 clones, roughly 94% of them appearing once. The sample comprised blood. These receptors all stem from a girl less than two years old with a congenital heart defect but otherwise immunologically healthy.

The V call is TRBV5-6, the J call TRBJ1-2, with D perhaps TRBD1 (5 bases). Germline V gene lookup returns CDR1 SGHDT and CDR2 YYEEEE. The CDR3 totals 13 residues. V lost 2 bases to trimming and J lost 4 bases, with 9 bases between them. The CDR3 sequence: CASSFGRVYGYTF. DNA of the CDR3: TGTGCCAGCAGCTTTGGCAGGGTCTATGGCTACACCTTC.

The chain has TRBV4-1 and TRBJ1-1, with D unresolved. V was cut by 3 bases and J by 3 bases, with 11 bases left in between. The CDR3 consists of 14 residues. Germline assignment: CDR1 MGHRA and CDR2 YSYEKL. The CDR3, as DNA: TGCGCCAGCAGCCAGAATATCAAGTACACTGAAGCTTTCTTT. It translates to CASSQNIKYTEAFF.

The chain is built from TRBV10-3 and TRBJ2-3, with D possibly TRBD2 on 6 matching bases. Between the trimmed V and J ends, which lost 6 bases and 1 base, there was a span of 14 bases. Germline CDR1 reads ENHRY; CDR2 reads SYGVKD. CDR3 size: 15 residues. CDR3 DNA sequence: TGTGCCATCAGATCCGTTTCGGGGGGCACAGATACGCAGTATTTT. Its protein product is CAIRSVSGGTDTQYF.

This sequence joins TRBV4-2 and TRBJ2-1; 8 nucleotides align to TRBD2. J gave up 12 bases and V 0 bases, and 13 bases lay outside the gene matches. The CDR3 loop spans 16 amino acids. CDR1 and CDR2 from the germline V gene are LGHNA and YNFKEQ. The CDR3 nucleotides read TGTGCCAGCAGCCAAGAAGGGGGAAGCGGGAGAGGGTGGCAGTTCTTC. Protein: CASSQEGGSGRGWQFF.

The CDR3 region is CASSPPTGYGYTF. In nucleotides, the CDR3 is TGTGCCAGCAGTCCTCCGACAGGCTATGGCTACACCTTC. The rearrangement uses TRBV27 and TRBJ1-2; tentatively, D is TRBD1 (6 bases). The CDR3 totals 13 residues. The V and J ends lost 5 bases and 4 bases respectively, with 11 bases between them. From germline, CDR1 is MNHEY and CDR2 SMNVEV (reference sequence).

This clone has only one observation. CDR3: CASSTSGRYEQYF. As DNA, the CDR3 is TGTGCCAGCAGCACTAGCGGGAGATACGAGCAGTACTTC. The chain employs TRBV6-1 and TRBJ2-7; 11 nucleotides agree with TRBD2. Trimming at V came to 6 bases and at J to 4 bases, leaving 2 bases not matched to a gene. The germline V gene has CDR1 MNHNS and CDR2 SASEGT. The CDR3 consists of 13 residues.

The chain links TRBV7-2 to TRBJ1-1; no definite D call. The germline gives CDR1 SGHTA, CDR2 FQGNSA. The germline V and J ends were trimmed by 0 bases and 1 base, with 3 bases remaining between them. This CDR3 is 13 amino acids long. The CDR3 bases are TGTGCCAGCAGCTTAGCTCAGAACACTGAAGCTTTCTTT. Amino acids: CASSLAQNTEAFF.

The V and J genes are TRBV5-6 and TRBJ1-3, with no clear D. CDR1 and CDR2 from the germline V gene are SGHDT and YYEEEE. Between the trimmed V and J ends, which lost 0 bases and 0 bases, there was a span of 10 bases. The CDR3 has 16 residues. The CDR3 bases are TGTGCCAGCAGCTTGGATTTTCGGGGCTCTGGAAACACCATATATTTT. This gives the protein CASSLDFRGSGNTIYF.

The J gene is TRBJ1-5, the V gene TRBV30; D perhaps matches TRBD1 (5 bases). In germline, CDR1 is GTSNPN, CDR2 SVGIG (reference sequence). The CDR3 has 16 amino acids. Trimming took 1 base from V and 3 from J, leaving 16 bases between them. For the CDR3, the DNA is TGTGCCTGGAGTGCCGGTAGGGGTAAGATCAATCAGCCCCAGCATTTT. It yields the protein CAWSAGRGKINQPQHF.

V and J are TRBV27 and TRBJ1-2; TRBD1 matches 10 bases. The germline V gene encodes CDR1 MNHEY and CDR2 SMNVEV (reference sequence). V shed 1 base, J shed 5 bases, and the junction held 1 base outside the gene matches. The CDR3 totals 14 residues. CDR3 residues: CASSLLGQGYGYTF. The CDR3 bases are TGTGCCAGCAGTTTATTGGGACAGGGGTATGGCTACACCTTC.

This chain links TRBV11-2 with TRBJ1-1, with 7 bases that match TRBD1. Trimming removed 5 bases from V and 0 bases from J; junction bases left unmatched: 9. Per germline, CDR1 SGHAT and CDR2 FQNNGV. The CDR3 is 16 amino acids. The chain's CDR3 is CASSLDRASLNTEAFF. The CDR3 bases are TGTGCCAGCAGCCTCGACAGGGCGTCATTGAACACTGAAGCTTTCTTT. Supplemented by reference TRBV11-2 and TRBJ1-1, the full variable domain reads EAGVAQSPRYKIIEKRQSVAFWCNPISGHATLYWYQQILGQGPKLLIQFQNNGVVDDSQLPKDRFSAERLKGVDSTLKIQPAKLEDSAVYLCASSLDRASLNTEAFFGQGTRLTVV.

This clone was seen just once. V usage is TRBV7-3 and J usage is TRBJ2-5, with 8 positions matching TRBD2. Unmatched junction bases numbered 5, after V lost 1 base and J lost 1 base. This CDR3 has 16 amino acids. Germline assignment: CDR1 SGHTA and CDR2 FQGTGA. This chain's CDR3 is CASSLSGAGGQETQYF. CDR3 DNA sequence: TGTGCCAGCAGCTTAAGTGGGGCGGGAGGCCAAGAGACCCAGTACTTC.

This rearrangement joins TRBV21-1 to TRBJ2-1; the DNA was not compared with TRBD2, the D call given in the table. TRBV21-1 constitutes a pseudogene. This CDR3 is built from 17 residues. The CDR3 is CASSNPVAGSSYNEQFF. The CDR3 nucleotides read TGTGCCAGCAGCAACCCTGTAGCGGGCAGCTCCTACAATGAGCAGTTCTTC.

V is TRBV2 and J is TRBJ1-2; the match to TRBD1 covers 8 bases. The CDR3 loop spans 14 amino acids. Germline assignment: CDR1 SNHLY and CDR2 FYNNEI. J lost 5 bases, V lost 6 bases, and 8 bases had no gene match. CDR3 DNA sequence: TGTGCCAGCAGCCAGGGGGCAGGATGGTATGGCTACACCTTC. Translated: CASSQGAGWYGYTF.

The V call is TRBV5-6, the J call TRBJ2-1; D gene unclear. The CDR3 contains 15 residues. Germline CDR1 and CDR2: SGHDT and YYEEEE. V was shortened by 0 bases and J by 5 bases, with 12 bases between the two germline ends. DNA for the CDR3: TGTGCCAGCAGCTTGGGTCTTCGAGTTCACAATGAGCAGTTCTTC. Translating it yields CASSLGLRVHNEQFF.

The chain employs TRBV18 and TRBJ2-7, with D hard to call. The germline gives CDR1 KGHSH, CDR2 LQKENI. The CDR3 totals 17 residues. V was pared by 0 bases and J by 0 bases, with 15 bases between. CDR3 DNA sequence: TGTGCCAGCTCACCACCCCCCCCGTTCCCGCCCTCCTACGAGCAGTACTTC. It is translated as CASSPPPPFPPSYEQYF.

The rearrangement uses TRBV11-2 and TRBJ2-5; 12 nucleotides align to TRBD2. V lost 2 bases and J lost 5; bases outside the gene matches: 15. This CDR3 has 19 residues. The germline V gene encodes CDR1 SGHAT and CDR2 FQNNGV. CDR3 in amino acids: CASSLKRRSTSGSWETQYF. The CDR3 DNA sequence: TGTGCCAGCAGCTTAAAAAGGAGATCGACTAGCGGGAGTTGGGAGACCCAGTACTTC.

This chain uses TRBV7-9 with TRBJ2-7; TRBD1 matches 9 bases. Germline V gene data show CDR1 as SEHNR and CDR2 as FQNEAQ (reference sequence). The CDR3 covers 15 residues. Germline trimming cut 6 bases from V and 6 bases from J; bases unmatched to any gene: 12. The CDR3 reads CASSYSGTGTAEQYF. The CDR3 DNA is TGTGCCAGCAGTTATTCCGGGACAGGGACGGCCGAGCAGTACTTC.

CDR3 DNA sequence: TGTGCCAGTAGTATGGGGCGGGGTTACTCCTACGAGCAGTACTTC. This codes for CASSMGRGYSYEQYF. The chain is built from TRBV19 and TRBJ2-7; weak D call: TRBD2 (6 bases). V lost 3 bases to trimming and J lost 0 bases, with 12 bases between them. This CDR3 comprises 15 residues. Germline V lookup: CDR1 LNHDA, CDR2 SQIVND (reference sequence).

There are a few counts of this clone. J is TRBJ2-5 and V is TRBV4-2; the match to TRBD2 covers 10 bases. With 2 bases clipped from V and 3 bases from J, the junction kept 6 bases outside the gene matches. This CDR3 contains 16 residues. CDR1 is LGHNA, CDR2 YNFKEQ, per germline. DNA for the CDR3: TGTGCCAGCAGCCAATCCCTTCTAGCGGGAGAAGAGACCCAGTACTTC. Translation gives CASSQSLLAGEETQYF.

V usage is TRBV28 and J usage is TRBJ2-7; TRBD1 agrees at 8 bases. The CDR3 contains 14 residues. Germline CDR1 is MDHEN and CDR2 is SYDVKM. Unmatched junction bases numbered 6, after V lost 5 bases and J lost 3 bases. CDR3 amino acids: CASSLRDRYYEQYF. CDR3 nucleotide sequence: TGTGCCAGCAGTCTCCGGGACAGGTACTACGAGCAGTACTTC.

The CDR3 spells CASSIRGVATEAFF. CDR3 DNA sequence: TGTGCCAGTAGTATAAGGGGGGTGGCCACTGAAGCTTTCTTT. V is TRBV19 and J is TRBJ1-1; D possibly corresponds to TRBD1 (6 bases). The V end lost 2 bases, the J end lost 4 bases, and 11 bases lay between the germline ends. CDR3 length: 14 residues. CDR1 and CDR2 from the germline V gene are LNHDA and SQIVND (reference sequence).

V usage is TRBV7-9 and J usage is TRBJ1-4; D is unclear. The germline gives CDR1 SEHNR, CDR2 FQNEAQ (reference sequence). This CDR3 region has 15 residues. The ends were cut back, 1 base at V and 15 bases at J, with 21 bases in the middle. CDR3: CASSLGPIGRGEVFF. In DNA form, the CDR3 reads TGTGCCAGCAGCTTAGGACCTATAGGGCGGGGAGAAGTGTTTTTT. Full variable domain (missing parts from reference TRBV7-9 and TRBJ1-4): DTGVSQNPRHKITKRGQNVTFRCDPISEHNRLYWYRQTLGQGPEFLTYFQNEAQLEKSRLLSDRFSAERPKGSFSTLEIQRTEQGDSAMYLCASSLGPIGRGEVFFGSGTQLSVL.

The chain couples TRBV28 to TRBJ1-1, with TRBD1 matching over 7 bases. Germline assignment: CDR1 MDHEN and CDR2 SYDVKM. V lost 2 bases to trimming and J lost 1 base; unmatched junction nucleotides: 1. CDR3 length: 14 amino acids. The CDR3 bases are TGTGCCAGCAGTTTACGGACAGGGAACACTGAAGCTTTCTTT. Protein product: CASSLRTGNTEAFF.

V gene TRBV18 combines with J gene TRBJ2-1; D uncertain. With 0 bases removed from V and 2 bases from J, the gap between germline ends came to 8 bases. Germline V gene sequence: CDR1 KGHSH, CDR2 LQKENI. There are 15 residues in the CDR3. The CDR3 bases are TGTGCCAGCTCACCACCGCCAGAAGCCTACAATGAGCAGTTCTTC. Amino acids: CASSPPPEAYNEQFF. Full variable domain (rest looked up from reference TRBV18 and TRBJ2-1): NAGVMQNPRHLVRRRGQEARLRCSPMKGHSHVYWYRQLPEEGLKFMVYLQKENIIDESGMPKERFSAEFPKEGPSILRIQQVVRGDSAAYFCASSPPPEAYNEQFFGPGTRLTVL.

The V call is TRBV19, the J call TRBJ2-2, with TRBD2 as a possible D gene (7 bases). Deletions cut 7 bases from V and 6 bases from J, with 12 bases between. This CDR3 region has 13 residues. Germline CDR1 reads LNHDA; CDR2 reads SQIVND (reference sequence). The CDR3 region is CASTRGGPGELFF. The CDR3 bases are TGTGCCAGTACCAGGGGAGGGCCCGGGGAGCTGTTTTTT.

The chain recombines TRBV23-1 with TRBJ2-1; D gene uncertain. TRBV23-1 is placed among ORFs of uncertain function. The CDR3 length is 19 residues. The germline V and J ends were trimmed by 0 bases and 7 bases, with 25 bases remaining between them. DNA of the CDR3: TGCGCCAGCAGTCAATCGCTCGATTCTCAAGGGCGAGGCACTAATGAGCAGTTCTTC. Amino acids: CASSQSLDSQGRGTNEQFF.